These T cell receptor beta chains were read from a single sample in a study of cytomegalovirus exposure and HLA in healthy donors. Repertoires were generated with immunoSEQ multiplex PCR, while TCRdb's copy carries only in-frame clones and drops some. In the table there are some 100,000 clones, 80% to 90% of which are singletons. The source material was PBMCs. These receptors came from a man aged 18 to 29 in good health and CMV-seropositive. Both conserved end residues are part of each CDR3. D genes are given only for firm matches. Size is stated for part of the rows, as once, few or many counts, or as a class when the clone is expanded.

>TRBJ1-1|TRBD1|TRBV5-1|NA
TGCGCCAGCAAAGGGGGCCACACTGAAGCTTTCTTT
CASKGGHTEAFF
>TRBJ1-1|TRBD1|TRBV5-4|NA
TGTGCCAGCAGCTTGGGCCCCAAAGACAGGGGGGGGACTGAAGCTTTCTTT
CASSLGPKDRGGTEAFF
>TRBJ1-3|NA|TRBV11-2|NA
TGTGCCAGCAGCTCCCTGCAGGGCAGAGGAAACACCATATATTTT
CASSSLQGRGNTIYF
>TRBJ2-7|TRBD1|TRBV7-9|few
TGTGCCAGCAGCTTGGACAGGACCCCCTACGAGCAGTACTTC
CASSLDRTPYEQYF
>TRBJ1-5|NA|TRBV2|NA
TGTGCCAGCAGTGGGGACTGGAATCAGCCCCAGCATTTT
CASSGDWNQPQHF
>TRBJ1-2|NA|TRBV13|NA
TGTGCCAGCAGCTTAGGCCCAGGACAGAGGGATGGCTACACCTTC
CASSLGPGQRDGYTF
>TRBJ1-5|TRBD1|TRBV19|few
TGTGCCAGTAGTCGAGGGACAGTCCAAAATCAGCCCCAGCATTTT
CASSRGTVQNQPQHF
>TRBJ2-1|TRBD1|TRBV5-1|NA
TGCGCCAGCGGACCCGACAGGGGGCGCTTCAACGATGAGCAGTTCTTC
CASGPDRGRFNDEQFF
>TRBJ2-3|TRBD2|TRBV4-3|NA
TGCGCCAGCAGCCAAGAGCTAGCGGGGGCGGGGGATACGCAGTATTTT
CASSQELAGAGDTQYF
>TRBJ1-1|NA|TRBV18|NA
TGTGCCAGCTCACCACCGAATACAGGCGCATGGAACACTGAAGCTTTCTTT
CASSPPNTGAWNTEAFF
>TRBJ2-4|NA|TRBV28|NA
TGTGCCAGCAGCCCCCGGGTAGCCAAAAACATTCAGTACTTC
CASSPRVAKNIQYF
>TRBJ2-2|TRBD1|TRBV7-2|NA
TGTGCCAGCAGCTTCCAGGGGGTAGGCGGGGAGCTGTTTTTT
CASSFQGVGGELFF
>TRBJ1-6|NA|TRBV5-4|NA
TGTGCCAGCAGCTTATTAATGGGAGAGCCTTATAATTCACCCCTCCACTTT
CASSLLMGEPYNSPLHF
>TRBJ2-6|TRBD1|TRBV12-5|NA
TGTGCTAGTGGTTTGGCTCTCCGGGACAGCCCGTTTCGCGGGGCCAACGTCCTGACTTTC
CASGLALRDSPFRGANVLTF
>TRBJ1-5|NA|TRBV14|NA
TGTGCCAGCAGCCAGGGGGGGGATCAGCCCCAGCATTTT
CASSQGGDQPQHF
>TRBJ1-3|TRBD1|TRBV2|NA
TGTGCCAGCAGTGACCGGGACAGGGGTGACACCATATATTTT
CASSDRDRGDTIYF
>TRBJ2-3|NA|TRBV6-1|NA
TGTGCCAGCAGTGAACTCTTGGGCCCAGATACGCAGTATTTT
CASSELLGPDTQYF
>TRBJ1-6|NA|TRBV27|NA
TGTGCCAGCAGCCATTTAGATTATAATTCACCCCTCCACTTT
CASSHLDYNSPLHF
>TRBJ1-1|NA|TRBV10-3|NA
TGTGCCATCAGTGAAACAGGGAGGGACACTGAAGCTTTCTTT
CAISETGRDTEAFF
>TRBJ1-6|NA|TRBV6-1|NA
TGTGCCAGCAGTGAAGGGCAGGCTTATAATTCACCCCTCCACTTT
CASSEGQAYNSPLHF
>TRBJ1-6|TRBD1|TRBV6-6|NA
TGTGCCAGCAGTTACCCGCCGGGACAGTATTCACCCCTCCACTTT
CASSYPPGQYSPLHF
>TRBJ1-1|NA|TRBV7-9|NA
TGTGCCAGCAGCTCAGACAGCTCGACGGCTGAAGCTTTCTTT
CASSSDSSTAEAFF
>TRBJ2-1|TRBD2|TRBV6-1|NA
TGTGCCAGCGAGGACTTAGCGGGGGGCCGCAATGAGCAGTTCTTC
CASEDLAGGRNEQFF
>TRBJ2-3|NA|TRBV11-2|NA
TGTGCCAGCAGCTTCGCGTCGGGTTTAGATACGCAGTATTTT
CASSFASGLDTQYF
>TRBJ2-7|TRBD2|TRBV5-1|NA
TGCGCCAGCAGCGTGGGACTAGCGGGGGGTTCCTACGAGCAGTACTTC
CASSVGLAGGSYEQYF